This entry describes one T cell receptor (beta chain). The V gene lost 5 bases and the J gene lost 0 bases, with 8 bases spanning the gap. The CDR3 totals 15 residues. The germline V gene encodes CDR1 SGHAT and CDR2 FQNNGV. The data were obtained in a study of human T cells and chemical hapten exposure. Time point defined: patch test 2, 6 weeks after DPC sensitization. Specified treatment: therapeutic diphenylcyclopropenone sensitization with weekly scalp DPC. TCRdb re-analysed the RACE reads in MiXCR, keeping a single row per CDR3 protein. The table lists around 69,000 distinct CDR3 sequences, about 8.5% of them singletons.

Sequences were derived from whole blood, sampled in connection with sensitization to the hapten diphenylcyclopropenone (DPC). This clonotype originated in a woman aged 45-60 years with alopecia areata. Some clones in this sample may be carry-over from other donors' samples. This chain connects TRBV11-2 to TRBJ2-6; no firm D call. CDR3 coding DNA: TGTGCCAGCAGCCCCTCTCGCTCTGGGGCCAACGTCCTGACTTTC. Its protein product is CASSPSRSGANVLTF.